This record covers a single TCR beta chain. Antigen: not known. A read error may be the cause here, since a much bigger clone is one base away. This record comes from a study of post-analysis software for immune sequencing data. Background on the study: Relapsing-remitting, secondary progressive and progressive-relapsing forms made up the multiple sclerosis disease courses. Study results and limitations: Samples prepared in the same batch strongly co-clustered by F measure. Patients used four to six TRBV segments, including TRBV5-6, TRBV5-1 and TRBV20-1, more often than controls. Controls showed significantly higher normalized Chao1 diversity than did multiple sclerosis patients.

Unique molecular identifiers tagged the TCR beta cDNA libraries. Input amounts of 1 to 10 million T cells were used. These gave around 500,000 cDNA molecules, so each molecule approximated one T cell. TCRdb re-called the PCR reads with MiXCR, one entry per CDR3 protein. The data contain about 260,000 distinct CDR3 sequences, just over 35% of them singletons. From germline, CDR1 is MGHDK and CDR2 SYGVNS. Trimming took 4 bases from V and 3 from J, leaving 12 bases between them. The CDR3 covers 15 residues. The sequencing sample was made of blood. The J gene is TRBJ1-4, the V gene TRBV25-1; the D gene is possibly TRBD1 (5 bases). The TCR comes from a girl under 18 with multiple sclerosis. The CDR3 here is CASSVQDAANEKLFF. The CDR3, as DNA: TGTGCCAGCAGTGTACAGGATGCAGCTAATGAAAAACTGTTTTTT.